Below, one TCR beta chain is given with its context. Antigen specificity is unknown. Alongside a J-beta primer mix, a sample-barcoded 5' primer served in a second PCR lasting roughly 7 to 11 cycles. CDR3-containing paired-end reads numbering at least 2.5 million came from each sample. TCRdb called the 5' RACE reads again in MiXCR, with one record for every CDR3 protein. The data contain about 1,600,000 distinct CDR3 sequences, 42% of them singletons. The data were taken from a study of blood T cells in healthy people across ages. This CDR3 is 16 amino acids long. Germline V gene data show CDR1 as SGHTA and CDR2 as FQGNSA. V dropped 2 bases and J dropped 4; count of bases not matched to a gene: 8. Broader study findings: Researchers report that TCR beta diversity correlated strongly with naive T cell percentage. The study regarded diversity estimates from one million T cells as underestimates.

The gene calls are TRBV7-2 and TRBJ2-3; 8 bases agree with TRBD2. This TCR was sampled from a woman between 18 and 29 years old in good health. Sequenced material: blood. CDR3 protein: CASSLQAGVAPDTQYF. The CDR3 nucleotides read TGTGCCAGCAGCTTACAAGCGGGAGTGGCCCCAGATACGCAGTATTTT.